The clone carrying this T cell receptor beta chain has just one count. These data belong to a study of blood T cell repertoires in COVID-19. The wider study: The samples span acute and convalescent COVID-19 from the United States, Italy and Spain.

The germline gives CDR1 MNHEY, CDR2 SMNVEV (reference sequence). Trimming took 3 bases from V and 2 from J; bases not matched to a gene: 7. The CDR3 is 16 residues long. Repertoires were generated with immunoSEQ multiplex PCR, while TCRdb's copy carries only in-frame clones and drops some. Of 20,000 to 25,000 clones listed, approximately 91% are singletons. The TCR originated in a woman aged 65 to 85 with active COVID-19. This chain links TRBV27 with TRBJ1-2, with TRBD1 matching over 9 bases. The sample comprised peripheral blood. CDR3 region: CASSFGGGTGNYGYTF. The CDR3 region has the DNA TGTGCCAGCAGTTTCGGAGGCGGGACAGGGAACTATGGCTACACCTTC.